This T cell receptor beta chain derives from a study of T cells in narcolepsy. Study information: Donors had narcolepsy type 1 or type 2, or were healthy controls. General study findings and limits: Reportedly, autoreactive clonotypes were serially detected in patients' blood but not controls'.

Assay used: immunoSEQ multiplex PCR; TCRdb lists only in-frame clones, some missing. Counted here are approximately 32,000 clones, around 90% occurring once; the ten biggest clones make up 0.83%. Regarding this clone: Antigen unknown.

Trimming removed 2 bases from V and 2 bases from J; junction bases left unmatched: 5. This CDR3 comprises 15 residues. Germline loops: CDR1 SGHVS, CDR2 FQNEAQ. The origin of this receptor is a human donor with narcolepsy. V usage is TRBV7-8 and J usage is TRBJ1-2; 7 bases agree with TRBD1. Specimen: CD45RA- memory CD4+ T cells from PBMCs. CDR3 coding DNA: TGTGCCAGCAGCTTATTAGTGGGACAGAACTATGGCTACACCTTC. This translates into CASSLLVGQNYGYTF.